The 9 T cell receptor beta chains listed next were all sequenced from one sample in a study of blood T cells in healthy people across ages. Then a second PCR, running roughly 6 to 12 cycles, was carried out with a sample-barcoded 5' primer and a J-beta primer mix. TCRdb analysed the 5' RACE reads with MiXCR anew, one entry per CDR3 protein. Here the sample spans about 1.5 million distinct CDR3 sequences, 42% being singletons. The sequencing sample was made of blood. All receptors derive from a woman between 18 and 29 years old in good health.

This clonotype was observed a few times. The rearrangement links TRBV30 to TRBJ2-7, with a tentative D call TRBD2 (6 bases). The tail of the sequence fits TRBJ2-5 better, so the J call may be wrong. Germline CDR1 reads GTSNPN; CDR2 reads SVGIG (reference sequence). The CDR3 contains 15 residues. In DNA, the CDR3 is TGTGCCTGGAGTGTACAAGTATCGGAGGGGGAGACCCAGTACTTC. Its translation: CAWSVQVSEGETQYF.

This clonotype was seen a few times. V gene TRBV7-2 combines with J gene TRBJ2-5; D unresolved. Germline lookup yields CDR1 SGHTA and CDR2 FQGNSA. Trimming shortened V by 0 bases and J by 4 bases, and 15 bases separated the two germline ends. The CDR3 loop spans 16 amino acids. In nucleotides, the CDR3 is TGTGCCAGCAGCTTAGCGAGTCTAGGGCGTGGAGAGACCCAGTACTTC. Its protein product is CASSLASLGRGETQYF.

V usage is TRBV12-3 or TRBV12-4 and J usage is TRBJ2-7; weak D call: TRBD1 (5 bases). The V and J ends lost 6 bases and 6 bases respectively, with 18 bases between them. CDR3 length: 14 amino acids. The CDR3, as DNA: TGTGCCAGCAGCCCTAGAATAGGGGAAGGCGAGCAGTACTTC. Its translation is CASSPRIGEGEQYF.

The rearrangement links TRBV6-2 or TRBV6-3 to TRBJ2-5; 8 bases map to TRBD1. The J call may be faulty, since TRBJ2-7 better matches the DNA end. This CDR3 has 11 amino acids. Germline-derived CDR1 and CDR2 are MNHEY and SVGEGT. CDR3 residues: CASGQGGEQYF. The CDR3 DNA reads TGTGCCAGCGGACAGGGCGGCGAGCAGTACTTC.

V gene TRBV19 combines with J gene TRBJ2-5; a weak D match, TRBD2 (5 bases). V lost 5 bases and J 11 bases, leaving 18 bases between the germline ends. The CDR3 totals 13 residues. Germline V CDR1 and CDR2: LNHDA, SQIVND (reference sequence). The CDR3, as DNA: TGTGCCAGTAGTTCCGAGGGCCCTGAAGAGCAGTACTTC. This codes for CASSSEGPEEQYF. Using reference TRBV19 and TRBJ2-5 for the parts outside the CDR3, the full variable domain is DGGITQSPKYLFRKEGQNVTLSCEQNLNHDAMYWYRQDPGQGLRLIYYSQIVNDFQKGDIAEGYSVSREKKESFPLTVTSAQKNPTAFYLCASSSEGPEEQYFGPGTRLLVL.

The chain is built from TRBV12-3 or TRBV12-4 and TRBJ2-1, with TRBD1 identical over 12 bases. V was clipped by 3 bases and J by 9 bases; unmatched bases: 6. The CDR3 covers 15 residues. The CDR3 DNA reads TGTGCCAGCAGTTTGGGACAGGGGGCGATTGGTGAGCAGTTCTTC. Translation gives CASSLGQGAIGEQFF.

The chain carries TRBV7-6 and TRBJ1-4; no reliable D call. CDR3 length: 14 amino acids. V was shortened by 2 bases and J by 6 bases, with 10 bases between the two germline ends. Germline loops: CDR1 SGHVS, CDR2 FNYEAQ. This chain's CDR3 is CASSLNSGDEKLFF. The CDR3 nucleotides read TGTGCCAGCAGCTTAAACAGTGGCGATGAAAAACTGTTTTTT.

The rearrangement uses TRBV2 and TRBJ1-4; 9 bases match TRBD1. J gave up 5 bases and V 7 bases, and 5 bases lay outside the gene matches. The CDR3 runs 14 residues. Germline values: CDR1 SNHLY, CDR2 FYNNEI. The CDR3 region is CASTRGTGNEKLFF. CDR3 coding DNA: TGTGCCAGCACTCGAGGGACAGGGAATGAAAAACTGTTTTTT.

The genes are TRBV12-3 or TRBV12-4 and TRBJ2-6, with TRBD1 matching 9 bases. Trimming took 5 bases from V and 4 from J; bases not matched to a gene: 6. The CDR3 length is 16 residues. CDR3 sequence reads: CASSQQGAYGANVLTF. The DNA of the CDR3 is TGTGCCAGCAGTCAACAGGGGGCCTACGGGGCCAACGTCCTGACTTTC.